The 13 T cell receptor beta chains reported below all come from one sample, sequenced in a study of cytomegalovirus exposure and HLA in healthy donors. The PCR made use of 60 Vbeta and 13 Jbeta primers. The method was immunoSEQ multiplex PCR; TCRdb's version includes in-frame clones alone and lacks a portion of them. The sample shows roughly 120,000 clones, about 82% of them seen only once. The sequenced sample was PBMCs. Receptors originate from a man aged 50 to 59 in good health and CMV-seronegative.

The genes are TRBV25-1 and TRBJ1-5; D is unclear. V lost 2 bases and J 4 bases, leaving 9 bases between the germline ends. This CDR3 is 14 amino acids long. In germline, CDR1 is MGHDK, CDR2 SYGVNS. This CDR3 is CASSERFRNQPQHF. CDR3 nucleotide sequence: TGTGCCAGCAGTGAACGGTTTCGGAATCAGCCCCAGCATTTT.

The chain combines TRBV10-3 with TRBJ2-1, with D possibly matching TRBD1 (7 bases). Between the trimmed V and J ends, which lost 11 bases and 2 bases, there was a span of 19 bases. CDR3 size: 15 residues. Germline V gene data show CDR1 as ENHRY and CDR2 as SYGVKD. This chain's CDR3 is CALRQGGSPYNEQFF. CDR3 nucleotides: TGTGCCCTTCGACAGGGAGGTAGCCCCTACAATGAGCAGTTCTTC.

CDR3 nucleotide sequence: TGTGCCAGCAGTAGGGACAGGGCCTATAATTCACCCCTCCACTTT. Its protein is CASSRDRAYNSPLHF. This chain uses TRBV2 with TRBJ1-6; 9 nucleotides match TRBD1. V lost 5 bases to trimming and J lost 2 bases; unmatched junction nucleotides: 1. The CDR3 sequence is 15 residues long. CDR1 and CDR2 from the germline V gene are SNHLY and FYNNEI.

The chain has TRBV5-4 and TRBJ1-6; D is ambiguous. The germline V and J ends were trimmed by 4 bases and 7 bases, with 6 bases remaining between them. The CDR3 totals 12 residues. Germline-derived CDR1 and CDR2 are SGHNT and YYREEE (reference sequence). CDR3 nucleotide sequence: TGTGCCAGCAGCCCGGGAAATTCACCCCTCCACTTT. Encoded protein: CASSPGNSPLHF.

By sample fraction, this clone is medium-sized. This sequence joins TRBV11-2 and TRBJ2-4; the D is unclear. Germline V gives CDR1 SGHAT, CDR2 FQNNGV. V lost 0 bases to trimming and J lost 0 bases, with 3 bases between them. The CDR3 consists of 14 residues. The CDR3 DNA reads TGTGCCAGCAGCTTAGACTTAGCCAAAAACATTCAGTACTTC. Translating gives CASSLDLAKNIQYF.

V and J are TRBV15 and TRBJ2-7; possibly TRBD2 for D (5 bases). V shed 0 bases and J shed 1 base, with 13 bases lying between them. This CDR3 is built from 16 residues. Germline CDR1 reads LNHNV; CDR2 reads YYDKDF (reference sequence). CDR3 protein: CATSRDGGGNSYEQYF. In nucleotides, the CDR3 is TGTGCCACCAGCAGAGATGGTGGAGGTAATTCCTACGAGCAGTACTTC.

V and J are TRBV7-9 and TRBJ1-2; 7 bases are a match to TRBD1. The CDR3 loop spans 13 amino acids. The trim removed 6 bases at V and 7 bases at J, leaving 8 bases unmatched. Germline V gene lookup returns CDR1 SEHNR and CDR2 FQNEAQ (reference sequence). The chain's CDR3 is CASSPGTVGGYTF. CDR3 DNA sequence: TGTGCCAGCAGTCCAGGGACAGTTGGTGGCTACACCTTC.

This clone was recorded a few times. This chain connects TRBV6-5 to TRBJ2-7; 7 bases align to TRBD1. CDR3 length equals 13 residues. Germline assignment: CDR1 MNHEY and CDR2 SVGAGI. V was clipped by 7 bases and J by 9 bases; unmatched bases: 12. The CDR3 protein is CASTLGQPSGQYF. As DNA, the CDR3 is TGTGCCAGCACCCTGGGACAGCCCTCAGGGCAGTACTTC.

The chain is built from TRBV23-1 and TRBJ1-2, with 7 positions matching TRBD1. TRBV23-1 is known as an ORF, though its function is uncertain. V was pared by 6 bases and J by 0 bases, with 16 bases of the junction left unmatched. The length of the CDR3 is 18 residues. CDR3 nucleotide sequence: TGCGCCAGCAGCCCATCAGCCCCGACAGGGAAAGCTAACTATGGCTACACCTTC. Translated, it gives CASSPSAPTGKANYGYTF.

This clone came up a few times. The genes are TRBV6-5 and TRBJ1-5, with unresolved D. Trimming pared 0 bases from V and 7 bases from J, leaving 7 bases between. CDR3 length: 13 residues. The germline CDR1 and CDR2 sequences are MNHEY and SVGAGI. The CDR3 region is CASSYSRYQPQHF. Here the CDR3 DNA reads TGTGCCAGCAGTTACTCCAGGTACCAGCCCCAGCATTTT.

This clone was detected only a few times. The chain combines TRBV29-1 with TRBJ1-1; 9 bases map to TRBD1. V dropped 7 bases and J dropped 3; count of bases not matched to a gene: 6. Germline V gene data show CDR1 as SQVTM and CDR2 as ANQGSEA. The CDR3 is 13 amino acids. The CDR3 here is CSGNRGQDTEAFF. The CDR3 DNA follows: TGCAGCGGGAACAGGGGGCAGGACACTGAAGCTTTCTTT. Complete variable domain (other parts from reference TRBV29-1 and TRBJ1-1): SAVISQKPSRDICQRGTSLTIQCQVDSQVTMMFWYRQQPGQSLTLIATANQGSEATYESGFVIDKFPISRPNLTFSTLTVSNMSPEDSSIYLCSGNRGQDTEAFFGQGTRLTVV.

This rearrangement joins TRBV4-3 to TRBJ1-4; D ambiguous. The germline CDR1 and CDR2 sequences are LGHNA and YSLEER. This CDR3 contains 16 residues. Between the trimmed V and J ends, which lost 5 bases and 0 bases, there was a span of 13 bases. CDR3: CASSGTGVATNEKLFF. CDR3 in DNA: TGCGCCAGCAGCGGAACCGGGGTGGCAACTAATGAAAAACTGTTTTTT.

This clone was detected only a few times. V gene TRBV7-2 combines with J gene TRBJ1-2; weak D call: TRBD1 (6 bases). CDR1 and CDR2 (germline): SGHTA, FQGNSA. The CDR3 loop spans 14 amino acids. V was cut by 6 bases and J by 8 bases, with 19 bases left in between. Here the CDR3 reads CASRGIQGWGGYTF. DNA of the CDR3: TGTGCCAGCAGGGGGATACAGGGATGGGGCGGCTACACCTTC.